The T cell receptor (beta chain) described here comes from a study of beta chain features in type 1 diabetes. Germline values: CDR1 MNHNY, CDR2 SVGAGI (reference sequence). After removal of 7 bases from V and 2 bases from J, the junction contained 7 bases not matched to a gene. CDR3 length: 16 residues. The isolated RNA, all of it, was reverse transcribed, so expressed TCRB transcripts were what got sequenced. Sequenced by immunoSEQ multiplex PCR; TCRdb stores in-frame clones only, minus some. The sample records under 950,000 clones, roughly 15% being singletons. The sequence came from a woman younger than 30 in good health. The sequencing sample was made of naive CD4+ T cells from blood. The V gene is TRBV6-6, the J gene TRBJ2-2; 10 nucleotides agree with TRBD2. The CDR3 region is CASTQGLARNTGELFF. Here the CDR3 DNA reads TGTGCCAGCACCCAGGGACTAGCGAGAAACACCGGGGAGCTGTTTTTT.